This TCR beta chain was captured in a study of early T cells in non-severe SARS-CoV-2 infection. The V end was cut by 5 bases, the J end by 2 bases, with 7 bases between. CDR3 length: 13 residues. TCRdb reprocessed the 5' RACE reads with MiXCR, giving one entry per CDR3 protein. The sample lists tens of thousands of distinct CDR3 sequences, 20% to 25% occurring once. Sequenced here: whole blood, sampled at baseline. The chain recombines TRBV12-3 or TRBV12-4 with TRBJ1-5; no reliable D call. The source is an adult who was a healthcare worker with PCR-confirmed SARS-CoV-2 infection or an uninfected control (not recorded which). CDR3 in amino acids: CASSQEGNQPQHF. CDR3 sequence (DNA): TGTGCCAGCAGTCAGGAGGGCAATCAGCCCCAGCATTTT.